These 30 T cell receptor beta chains were sequenced from one sample in a study of stem cell transplantation in POMP-related autoinflammatory disease. Libraries were prepared by immunoSEQ multiplex PCR; TCRdb keeps only in-frame clonotypes and omits some of them. The sample yields 68,000 or so clones, roughly 91% seen once. Material: CD4+ T cells from PBMCs, obtained after stem cell transplantation. These receptor sequences come from a human patient with POMP-related autoinflammation and immune dysregulation (PRAID). Certain T cells may be donor cells from the graft.

The chain has TRBV29-1 and TRBJ2-1; 14 nucleotides line up with TRBD2. Germline lookup yields CDR1 SQVTM and CDR2 ANQGSEA. V shed 3 bases and J 7 bases; nucleotides not matched to a gene: 5. The CDR3 runs to 15 residues. The CDR3 coding sequence is TGCAGCGTTGAGGGACTAGCGGGAGTGGAAAATGAGCAGTTCTTC. Residues: CSVEGLAGVENEQFF.

DNA for the CDR3: TGCGCCAGTGCCCGGGGCCCCAATCAGCCCCAGCATTTT. Translating it yields CASARGPNQPQHF. This sequence joins TRBV5-1 and TRBJ1-5; TRBD1 is a possible D gene (5 bases). CDR3 length: 13 amino acids. The germline V gene encodes CDR1 SGHRS and CDR2 YFSETQ. Trimming took off 8 bases at V and 3 bases at J, with 12 bases between the two ends.

The rearrangement joins TRBV27 to TRBJ2-1; D remains ambiguous. V gave up 5 bases and J gave up 7 bases, with 12 bases separating them. The length of the CDR3 is 13 residues. Germline CDR1 and CDR2: MNHEY and SMNVEV (reference sequence). The CDR3 coding sequence is TGTGCCAGCAGTGTTAGGATGGGGAATGAGCAGTTCTTC. As protein: CASSVRMGNEQFF.

CDR3: CASSLGLAGLETQYF. The CDR3 DNA sequence: TGTGCCAGCAGCCTCGGACTAGCGGGGTTGGAGACCCAGTACTTC. The chain carries TRBV7-9 and TRBJ2-5; 12 bases agree with TRBD2. Germline V gene sequence: CDR1 SEHNR, CDR2 FQNEAQ (reference sequence). The V and J ends lost 5 bases and 5 bases, in that order; junction bases with no gene match: 6. The length of the CDR3 is 15 residues.

CDR3 DNA sequence: TGTGCCAGCAGCTTAGACAGGGGGCTGGGACCCCAGCATTTT. It specifies CASSLDRGLGPQHF. The chain links TRBV7-2 to TRBJ1-5, with 9 bases aligning to TRBD1. Germline trimming cut 1 base from V and 10 bases from J; bases unmatched to any gene: 5. The germline gives CDR1 SGHTA, CDR2 FQGNSA. The CDR3 loop spans 14 amino acids.

This clone has just a few counts. The chain has TRBV19 and TRBJ1-2, with TRBD1 as a possible D gene (5 bases). The V and J ends lost 4 bases and 5 bases respectively, with 17 bases between them. Germline V gene data show CDR1 as LNHDA and CDR2 as SQIVND (reference sequence). CDR3 length: 15 amino acids. CDR3 nucleotide sequence: TGTGCCAGTAGTAGTCTGTGGGGCGAAAAGTATGGCTACACCTTC. Its protein product is CASSSLWGEKYGYTF.

The chain employs TRBV19 and TRBJ2-4; 7 bases are a match to TRBD1. Germline V gives CDR1 LNHDA, CDR2 SQIVND (reference sequence). This CDR3 has 14 residues. V dropped 5 bases and J dropped 15; count of bases not matched to a gene: 16. The CDR3 DNA reads TGTGCCAGTAGTTCCCCCCGGGACAGTTTGTGGTTGTACTTC. Its protein product is CASSSPRDSLWLYF.

The chain has TRBV6-5 and TRBJ1-1, with D maybe TRBD1 (5 bases). Germline CDR1 reads MNHEY; CDR2 reads SVGAGI. Trimming shortened V by 5 bases and J by 8 bases, and 21 bases separated the two germline ends. The CDR3 contains 15 residues. The CDR3 reads CASSLLPQGGGEAFF. Written as DNA, the CDR3 is TGTGCCAGCAGTCTCCTCCCTCAGGGTGGTGGAGAAGCTTTCTTT.

This sequence joins TRBV2 and TRBJ2-7; a possible D gene is TRBD2 (6 bases). The CDR3 sequence is 12 residues long. Germline CDR1 reads SNHLY; CDR2 reads FYNNEI. Between the trimmed V and J ends, which lost 2 bases and 6 bases, there was a span of 8 bases. The CDR3 spells CASSEQRAEQYF. The CDR3 DNA is TGTGCCAGCAGTGAACAGCGGGCCGAGCAGTACTTC.

The chain recombines TRBV6-2 or TRBV6-3 with TRBJ2-7; no clear D gene. V was cut by 5 bases and J by 3 bases, with 17 bases left in between. Germline CDR1 is MNHEY and CDR2 is SVGEGT. This CDR3 is 15 amino acids long. The CDR3 DNA reads TGTGCCAGCAGTACCCCACACATGGGCTTCTACGAGCAGTACTTC. Its protein is CASSTPHMGFYEQYF.

This chain connects TRBV19 to TRBJ1-6, with 7 bases identical to TRBD1. CDR1 and CDR2 from the germline V gene are LNHDA and SQIVND (reference sequence). This CDR3 comprises 14 residues. J gave up 9 bases and V 3 bases, and 5 bases lay outside the gene matches. CDR3 loop: CASSMLGGSSPLHF. CDR3 nucleotides: TGTGCCAGTAGTATGCTAGGGGGCAGTTCACCCCTCCACTTT. Drawing the rest from reference TRBV19 and TRBJ1-6, the complete variable domain is DGGITQSPKYLFRKEGQNVTLSCEQNLNHDAMYWYRQDPGQGLRLIYYSQIVNDFQKGDIAEGYSVSREKKESFPLTVTSAQKNPTAFYLCASSMLGGSSPLHFGNGTRLTVT.

The rearrangement joins TRBV18 to TRBJ2-7; 7 bases line up with TRBD2. CDR3 length: 13 residues. The ends lost 3 bases at V and 5 bases at J; junction bases unmatched: 4. The germline gives CDR1 KGHSH, CDR2 LQKENI. CDR3 amino acids: CASSPGAGDEQYV. The DNA of the CDR3 is TGTGCCAGCTCACCCGGGGCGGGGGACGAGCAGTACGTC.

CDR3 DNA: TGCGCCAGCAGTGAGTTCGGTGCAGCCGAGACCCAGTACTTC. This sequence encodes CASSEFGAAETQYF. The genes are TRBV10-1 and TRBJ2-5; no reliable D call. The CDR3 spans 14 residues. Per germline, CDR1 WNHNN and CDR2 SYGVQD (reference sequence). The ends were cut back, 1 base at V and 5 bases at J, with 11 bases in the middle.

The J gene is TRBJ2-3, the V gene TRBV20-1; no reliable D call. Trimming removed 6 bases from V and 7 bases from J, with 11 bases in between. In germline, CDR1 is DFQATT, CDR2 SNEGSKA (reference sequence). This CDR3 spans 11 amino acids. DNA for the CDR3: TGCAGTGCGCGATTAGTAAATACGCAGTATTTT. Encoded protein: CSARLVNTQYF.

The V and J genes are TRBV5-1 and TRBJ2-3; TRBD2 agrees at 7 bases. Germline values: CDR1 SGHRS, CDR2 YFSETQ. V trimming: 1 base; J trimming: 3 bases; junction bases outside the gene matches: 5. The CDR3 is 15 amino acids. The CDR3 reads CASSLREGATDTQYF. Written as DNA, the CDR3 is TGCGCCAGCAGCTTGAGGGAGGGCGCAACAGATACGCAGTATTTT.

V and J are TRBV7-5 and TRBJ1-5. TRBV7-5 is reported as a pseudogene. The CDR3 is 18 amino acids. The CDR3 sequence is CVRSQVGPRRGSNQPQHF. DNA of the CDR3: TGTGTCAGAAGCCAGGTGGGACCCCGGAGGGGAAGCAATCAGCCCCAGCATTTT.

The rearrangement uses TRBV27 and TRBJ1-1; no reliable D call. Germline V gives CDR1 MNHEY, CDR2 SMNVEV (reference sequence). The CDR3 totals 14 residues. V lost 5 bases and J lost 0, with 10 bases in between. The CDR3 loop reads CASSMAAMNTEAFF. CDR3 bases: TGTGCCAGCAGTATGGCAGCCATGAACACTGAAGCTTTCTTT.

This CDR3 is CASSEREVSGNINNEQFF. The CDR3 DNA reads TGTGCCAGCAGCGAGAGAGAGGTTAGCGGGAATATAAACAATGAGCAGTTCTTC. The chain uses TRBV9 and TRBJ2-1; 8 bases align to TRBD2. The germline CDR1 and CDR2 sequences are SGDLS and YYNGEE. This CDR3 is 18 amino acids long. The V and J ends lost 3 bases and 5 bases, in that order; junction bases with no gene match: 16. The variable domain in full, completed from reference TRBV9 and TRBJ2-1, reads DSGVTQTPKHLITATGQRVTLRCSPRSGDLSVYWYQQSLDQGLQFLIQYYNGEERAKGNILERFSAQQFPDLHSELNLSSLELGDSALYFCASSEREVSGNINNEQFFGPGTRLTVL.

The V gene is TRBV6-2 or TRBV6-3, the J gene TRBJ1-6, with D possibly being TRBD1 (6 bases). CDR1 MNHEY and CDR2 SVGEGT come from the germline V gene. The CDR3 contains 15 residues. Trimming stripped 2 bases from V and 6 bases from J, with 11 bases between. The CDR3 DNA sequence: TGTGCCAGCAGTTACATCAGGGGAGCTAATTCACCCCTCCACTTT. Its protein is CASSYIRGANSPLHF.

The CDR3 is CASSSGLAGWTDTQYF. Here the CDR3 DNA reads TGTGCCAGCAGTAGTGGACTAGCGGGGTGGACAGATACGCAGTATTTT. The rearrangement joins TRBV7-2 to TRBJ2-3; 12 nucleotides line up with TRBD2. After removal of 6 bases from V and 3 bases from J, the junction contained 7 bases not matched to a gene. From germline, CDR1 is SGHTA and CDR2 FQGNSA. The CDR3 runs to 16 residues. Combining the CDR3 with reference TRBV7-2 and TRBJ2-3 gives the whole variable domain GAGVSQSPSNKVTEKGKDVELRCDPISGHTALYWYRQSLGQGLEFLIYFQGNSAPDKSGLPSDRFSAERTGGSVSTLTIQRTQQEDSAVYLCASSSGLAGWTDTQYFGPGTRLTVL.

The J gene is TRBJ2-5, the V gene TRBV6-5, with 13 nucleotides matching TRBD2. Germline loops: CDR1 MNHEY, CDR2 SVGAGI. This CDR3 comprises 13 residues. Losses at the gene ends were 6 bases for V and 5 bases for J; bases not matched to a gene: 0. The CDR3 reads CASRTSGGETQYF. CDR3 bases: TGTGCCAGCAGGACTAGCGGGGGGGAGACCCAGTACTTC.

This clone was detected once. The chain links TRBV14 to TRBJ1-1; no clear D. This CDR3 has 16 residues. V was pared by 0 bases and J by 3 bases, with 14 bases between. Germline V lookup: CDR1 SGHDN, CDR2 FVKESK. The CDR3 sequence is CASSQDQLWGYTEAFF. CDR3 DNA: TGTGCCAGCAGCCAAGACCAATTGTGGGGATACACTGAAGCTTTCTTT.

The rearrangement joins TRBV4-1 to TRBJ2-4; no clear D gene. V dropped 2 bases and J dropped 8 bases, with 13 bases sitting between them. CDR3 length: 14 amino acids. CDR1 is MGHRA, CDR2 YSYEKL, per germline. CDR3 protein: CASSQPPAVHIQYF. CDR3 sequence (DNA): TGCGCCAGCAGCCAACCACCGGCAGTCCACATTCAGTACTTC.

The chain carries TRBV29-1 and TRBJ2-7; unclear D gene. CDR3 size: 13 residues. From germline, CDR1 is SQVTM and CDR2 ANQGSEA. The V end lost 4 bases, the J end lost 2 bases, and 12 bases lay between the germline ends. This chain's CDR3 is CSVGVGLAYEQYV. In DNA form, the CDR3 reads TGCAGCGTTGGGGTGGGGTTAGCCTACGAGCAGTACGTC.

This clone has a single count. The rearrangement joins TRBV6-5 to TRBJ2-1; the D gene is possibly TRBD2 (5 bases). Per germline, CDR1 MNHEY and CDR2 SVGAGI. This CDR3 has 12 amino acids. V was clipped by 4 bases and J by 10 bases, with 11 bases between them. In DNA form, the CDR3 reads TGTGCCAGCAGTTCCAATACGGGGGAGCAGTTCTTC. Translated, it gives CASSSNTGEQFF.

The gene calls are TRBV28 and TRBJ1-5, with 8 bases identical to TRBD1. Germline lookup yields CDR1 MDHEN and CDR2 SYDVKM. The CDR3 contains 15 residues. The junction had 10 bases not matched to a gene; V was cut back by 6 bases and J by 6 bases. The CDR3 nucleotides read TGTGCCAGCAGCCCTGGAGGACAGGGAGCTCAGCCCCAGCATTTT. Residues: CASSPGGQGAQPQHF.

The genes are TRBV19 and TRBJ1-2; D perhaps matches TRBD1 (5 bases). This CDR3 comprises 16 residues. Germline CDR1 and CDR2: LNHDA and SQIVND (reference sequence). V lost 4 bases, J lost 6 bases, and 21 bases lay in between. Here the CDR3 reads CASSRVSGTPMNGYTF. Here the CDR3 DNA reads TGTGCCAGTAGTAGGGTCTCCGGGACCCCGATGAATGGCTACACCTTC.

V and J are TRBV6-5 and TRBJ2-7; D is unresolved. Trimming left V 5 bases short and J 2 bases short, with 13 bases between. The germline V gene has CDR1 MNHEY and CDR2 SVGAGI. The CDR3 length is 14 residues. CDR3 protein: CASSTPGPPYEQYF. CDR3 in DNA: TGTGCCAGCAGTACCCCCGGGCCGCCCTACGAGCAGTACTTC.

The chain's CDR3 is CASSHLQGANTEAFF. The CDR3 DNA reads TGCGCCAGCAGCCACTTACAGGGGGCCAACACTGAAGCTTTCTTT. This chain joins TRBV4-1 and TRBJ1-1, with 9 bases aligning to TRBD1. This CDR3 region has 15 residues. The V gene's germline CDR1 is MGHRA and CDR2 YSYEKL. The ends lost 3 bases at V and 2 bases at J; junction bases unmatched: 4.

In this sample, this clone turned up a few times. The chain combines TRBV13 with TRBJ2-2; D not resolved. Germline V CDR1 and CDR2: PRHDT, FYEKMQ (reference sequence). Trimming pared 0 bases from V and 1 base from J, leaving 3 bases between. There are 14 residues in the CDR3. The CDR3 is CASSLGLNTGELFF. The CDR3 bases are TGTGCCAGCAGCTTAGGGCTGAACACCGGGGAGCTGTTTTTT.